These 23 T cell receptor beta chains originate from one sample sequenced in a study of T-cell memory formation after mild COVID-19. One entry per CDR3 protein, called by TCRdb with MiXCR from the 5' RACE reads. The sample has about 430,000 distinct CDR3 sequences, roughly 18% seen once. Sequenced sample: PBMCs or a T cell subset sorted from them (not recorded which). These receptor sequences come from a man in his late teens or twenties who had mild COVID-19 (a few samples of this study predate the infection). Cell type and time point are not known.

V is TRBV7-6 and J is TRBJ2-3, with unresolved D. The CDR3 is made up of 15 amino acids. Looked up from germline, CDR1 is SGHVS and CDR2 is FNYEAQ. V was cut by 0 bases and J by 3 bases, with 10 bases left in between. Written as DNA, the CDR3 is TGTGCCAGCAGCTTAGCGGCGAGCCTAACAGATACGCAGTATTTT. Translating it yields CASSLAASLTDTQYF.

In this sample, this clonotype turned up a few times. The chain combines TRBV7-9 with TRBJ2-5; unclear D gene. The V end lost 1 base, the J end lost 1 base, and 10 bases lay between the germline ends. Germline loops: CDR1 SEHNR, CDR2 FQNEAQ (reference sequence). The CDR3 runs 15 residues. The CDR3 sequence is CASSLVQLSQETQYF. In DNA, the CDR3 is TGTGCCAGCAGCTTAGTGCAGCTAAGCCAAGAGACCCAGTACTTC.

This chain links TRBV5-1 with TRBJ1-6, with D possibly matching TRBD1 (5 bases). The CDR3 contains 15 residues. Trimming pared 0 bases from V and 7 bases from J, leaving 11 bases between. From germline, CDR1 is SGHRS and CDR2 YFSETQ. CDR3 region: CASSLEIQANSPLHF. In nucleotides, the CDR3 is TGCGCCAGCAGCTTGGAAATACAGGCCAATTCACCCCTCCACTTT.

This clonotype was seen a handful of times. The gene calls are TRBV6-5 and TRBJ1-5; possible D gene TRBD1, 6 bases. The CDR3 totals 12 residues. V dropped 5 bases and J dropped 10 bases, with 12 bases sitting between them. CDR1 and CDR2 from the germline V gene are MNHEY and SVGAGI. For the CDR3, the DNA is TGTGCCAGCAGTCCAAGCGGGGGCCCCCAGCATTTT. Translated: CASSPSGGPQHF.

This clonotype was observed at least ten times. The rearrangement links TRBV20-1 to TRBJ2-2, with 8 bases that match TRBD2. The CDR3 is 15 amino acids. Looked up from germline, CDR1 is DFQATT and CDR2 is SNEGSKA (reference sequence). The V segment lost 0 bases and the J segment 0 bases; nucleotides outside the gene matches: 0. The CDR3 sequence is CSARERGANTGELFF. The CDR3 bases are TGCAGTGCTAGAGAGCGGGGGGCGAACACCGGGGAGCTGTTTTTT.

V and J are TRBV4-1 and TRBJ1-2, with D unresolved. CDR1 and CDR2 from the germline V gene are MGHRA and YSYEKL. The CDR3 totals 17 residues. Trimming stripped 0 bases from V and 2 bases from J, with 16 bases between. CDR3 coding DNA: TGCGCCAGCAGCCAAGATTACGTCCTGAGAGAAAACTATGGCTACACCTTC. Translation gives CASSQDYVLRENYGYTF.

This chain links TRBV7-9 with TRBJ2-7; D might be TRBD2 (6 bases). Per germline, CDR1 SEHNR and CDR2 FQNEAQ (reference sequence). Trimming stripped 5 bases from V and 6 bases from J, with 20 bases between. The CDR3 covers 15 residues. The CDR3 DNA reads TGTGCCAGCAGCGGAGGGGACCTCTCCTTAGCCGAGCAGTACGTC. Amino acids: CASSGGDLSLAEQYV.

The rearrangement uses TRBV29-1 and TRBJ2-1, with D possibly matching TRBD2 (6 bases). This CDR3 is built from 12 residues. V was cut by 7 bases and J by 4 bases, with 11 bases left in between. Germline V lookup: CDR1 SQVTM, CDR2 ANQGSEA. CDR3 region: CSGGEFYNEQFF. CDR3 nucleotide sequence: TGCAGCGGGGGGGAATTTTACAATGAGCAGTTCTTC.

In its sample, this clonotype was seen many times. The chain employs TRBV5-1 and TRBJ2-3; D may match TRBD1 or TRBD2 (5 bases each). Trimming took 0 bases from V and 1 from J, leaving 9 bases between them. This CDR3 is 15 amino acids long. Germline V gives CDR1 SGHRS, CDR2 YFSETQ. CDR3 DNA sequence: TGCGCCAGCAGCTTGGGGCAGGGAGGCACAGATACGCAGTATTTT. It codes for CASSLGQGGTDTQYF.

This chain uses TRBV29-1 with TRBJ2-3; TRBD2 matches 14 bases. Germline V gene data show CDR1 as SQVTM and CDR2 as ANQGSEA. The CDR3 is 17 amino acids. The J segment lost 0 bases and the V segment lost 3 bases, leaving 5 bases of the junction unmatched. DNA of the CDR3: TGCAGCGTTGATGGACTAGCGGGGGGCCAGAGCACAGATACGCAGTATTTT. Translated, it gives CSVDGLAGGQSTDTQYF.

The V gene is TRBV19, the J gene TRBJ1-5; weak D call: TRBD1 (5 bases). V shed 7 bases and J shed 4 bases, with 17 bases lying between them. CDR3 size: 15 residues. Germline CDR1 LNHDA, CDR2 SQIVND (reference sequence). The CDR3 DNA sequence: TGTGCCAGTACCCCAAGGGGAGGGACGAATCAGCCCCAGCATTTT. Protein sequence: CASTPRGGTNQPQHF.

The table lists this clonotype with many counts. The chain joins TRBV5-1 to TRBJ2-1; TRBD2 matches 14 bases. This CDR3 is built from 16 residues. The junction had 9 bases not matched to a gene; V was cut back by 4 bases and J by 9 bases. Germline V gives CDR1 SGHRS, CDR2 YFSETQ. CDR3 in amino acids: CASSKTGTSGGGEQFF. CDR3 bases: TGCGCCAGCAGCAAAACCGGGACTAGCGGGGGCGGTGAGCAGTTCTTC. Combining the CDR3 with reference TRBV5-1 and TRBJ2-1 gives the whole variable domain KAGVTQTPRYLIKTRGQQVTLSCSPISGHRSVSWYQQTPGQGLQFLFEYFSETQRNKGNFPGRFSGRQFSNSRSEMNVSTLELGDSALYLCASSKTGTSGGGEQFFGPGTRLTVL.

This chain joins TRBV6-2 or TRBV6-3 and TRBJ2-5, with a possible D match to TRBD1 (6 bases). V shed 4 bases and J shed 2 bases, with 17 bases lying between them. The germline V gene encodes CDR1 MNHEY and CDR2 SVGEGT. The CDR3 has 16 residues. The CDR3 nucleotides read TGTGCCAGCAGTTCCCCGGACAGATCTCCGCAAGAGACCCAGTACTTC. Translating gives CASSSPDRSPQETQYF.

The J gene is TRBJ2-2, the V gene TRBV19; D is uncertain. This CDR3 has 13 residues. V shed 6 bases and J shed 2 bases, with 7 bases lying between them. Germline values: CDR1 LNHDA, CDR2 SQIVND (reference sequence). The CDR3 DNA follows: TGTGCCAGTAGGTCAAGAAACACCGGGGAGCTGTTTTTT. Translation gives CASRSRNTGELFF.

This clonotype was seen a handful of times. The chain couples TRBV7-3 to TRBJ2-3, with no clear D. The CDR3 extends over 15 amino acids. The germline CDR1 and CDR2 sequences are SGHTA and FQGTGA. The germline V and J ends were trimmed by 0 bases and 0 bases, with 7 bases remaining between them. DNA of the CDR3: TGTGCCAGCAGCTTAACCTCCACTAGCACAGATACGCAGTATTTT. Its translation: CASSLTSTSTDTQYF.

This sequence joins TRBV7-9 and TRBJ2-5; perhaps D is TRBD1 or TRBD2 (5 bases each). This CDR3 spans 15 amino acids. CDR1 is SEHNR, CDR2 FQNEAQ, per germline (reference sequence). The V gene lost 2 bases and the J gene lost 2 bases, with 12 bases spanning the gap. CDR3: CASSLPWGIQETQYF. CDR3 DNA sequence: TGTGCCAGCAGCTTACCTTGGGGGATACAAGAGACCCAGTACTTC.

This chain connects TRBV27 to TRBJ2-6; a possible D gene is TRBD2 (6 bases). V lost 1 base and J lost 0, with 25 bases in between. CDR3 length equals 22 residues. From germline, CDR1 is MNHEY and CDR2 SMNVEV (reference sequence). The CDR3 sequence: CASSLFSGRSHNPSSGANVLTF. The CDR3 nucleotides read TGTGCCAGCAGTTTATTCTCAGGGAGGAGCCACAATCCGAGCTCTGGGGCCAACGTCCTGACTTTC.

J is TRBJ1-1 and V is TRBV10-3, with 8 bases that match TRBD1. From germline, CDR1 is ENHRY and CDR2 SYGVKD. CDR3 length: 13 residues. The V segment lost 4 bases and the J segment 4 bases; nucleotides outside the gene matches: 2. CDR3 sequence: CAISGTGLTEAFF. As DNA, the CDR3 is TGTGCCATCAGTGGGACAGGGCTCACTGAAGCTTTCTTT.

This clonotype was seen only a few times. The V call is TRBV29-1, the J call TRBJ1-1, with TRBD1 matching over 7 bases. J lost 7 bases, V lost 6 bases, and 5 bases had no gene match. The CDR3 has 11 residues. CDR1 is SQVTM, CDR2 ANQGSEA, per germline. The CDR3 here is CSVGTVLEAFF. The CDR3 region has the DNA TGCAGCGTGGGGACAGTCCTTGAAGCTTTCTTT.

The rearrangement joins TRBV7-3 to TRBJ2-1, with TRBD2 identical over 7 bases. This CDR3 is built from 14 residues. The ends lost 5 bases at V and 9 bases at J; junction bases unmatched: 10. Germline lookup yields CDR1 SGHTA and CDR2 FQGTGA. The CDR3 protein is CASSRGGTDGEQFF. In DNA, the CDR3 is TGTGCCAGCAGCCGCGGGGGAACAGACGGTGAGCAGTTCTTC.

In this sample, this clonotype turned up a few times. This rearrangement joins TRBV5-6 to TRBJ2-7; 7 nucleotides line up with TRBD1. The CDR3 has 12 residues. V lost 4 bases and J lost 4; bases outside the gene matches: 2. In germline, CDR1 is SGHDT, CDR2 YYEEEE. As DNA, the CDR3 is TGTGCCAGCAGCATGGGACAGTACGAGCAGTACGTC. Residues: CASSMGQYEQYV.

The sample holds a few counts of this clonotype. This sequence joins TRBV20-1 and TRBJ2-5, with a weak D call TRBD2 (7 bases). Germline-derived CDR1 and CDR2 are DFQATT and SNEGSKA (reference sequence). V lost 0 bases, J lost 5 bases, and 25 bases lay in between. The CDR3 runs 18 residues. CDR3 region: CSARDTLASKKGGETQYF. CDR3 coding DNA: TGCAGTGCTAGAGATACCCTCGCGTCCAAAAAGGGGGGGGAGACCCAGTACTTC.

The sample holds a few counts of this clonotype. A much larger clone differs by one base, so this may be a read error. The J gene is TRBJ2-5, the V gene TRBV10-3; 8 bases line up with TRBD2. CDR3 size: 19 residues. Germline CDR1 and CDR2: ENHRY and SYGVKD. CDR3 protein: CAISDSPPGGRTYHETQYF. DNA of the CDR3: TGTGCCATCAGTGATTCCCCACCGGGGGGGCGAACCTACCACGAGACCCAGTACTTC.